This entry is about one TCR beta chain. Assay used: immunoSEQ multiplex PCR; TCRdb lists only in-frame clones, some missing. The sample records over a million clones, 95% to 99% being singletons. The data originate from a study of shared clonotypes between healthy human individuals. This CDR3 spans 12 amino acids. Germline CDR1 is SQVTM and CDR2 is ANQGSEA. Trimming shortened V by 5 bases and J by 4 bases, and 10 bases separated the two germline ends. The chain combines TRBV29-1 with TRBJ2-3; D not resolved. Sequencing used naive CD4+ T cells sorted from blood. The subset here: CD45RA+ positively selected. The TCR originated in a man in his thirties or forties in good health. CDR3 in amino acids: CSVSTASDTQYF. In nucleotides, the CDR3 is TGCAGCGTTTCTACAGCTTCAGATACGCAGTATTTT.